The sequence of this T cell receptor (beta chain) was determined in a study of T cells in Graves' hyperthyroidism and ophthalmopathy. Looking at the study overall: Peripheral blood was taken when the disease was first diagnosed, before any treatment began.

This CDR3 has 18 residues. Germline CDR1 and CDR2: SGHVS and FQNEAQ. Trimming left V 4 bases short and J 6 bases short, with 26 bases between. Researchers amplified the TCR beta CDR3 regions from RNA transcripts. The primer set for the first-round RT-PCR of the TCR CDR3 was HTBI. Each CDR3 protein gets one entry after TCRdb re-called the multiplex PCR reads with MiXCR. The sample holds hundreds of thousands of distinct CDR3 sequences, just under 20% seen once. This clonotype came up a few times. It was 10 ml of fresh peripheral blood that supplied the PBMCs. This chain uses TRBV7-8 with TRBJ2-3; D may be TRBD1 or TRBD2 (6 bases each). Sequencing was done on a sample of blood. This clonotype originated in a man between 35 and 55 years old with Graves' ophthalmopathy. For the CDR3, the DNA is TGTGCCAGCAGCTCCAAGCAGAACCGGGGGCGCGCAGAGGATACGCAGTATTTT. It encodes CASSSKQNRGRAEDTQYF.